This T cell receptor beta chain was sequenced for a study of T cell responses to AZD1222 COVID-19 vaccine. Overall study findings and caveats: Two AZD1222 doses significantly raised spike-specific TCR breadth and depth over controls. As reported, nearly half of all spike-specific TCRs target variant regions that are unmutated.

Assay: immunoSEQ multiplex PCR; the TCRdb copy retains only in-frame clones and omits some. Among about 110,000 clones listed, about nine tenths were seen once. The CDR3 is 17 amino acids. Germline V gene sequence: CDR1 MNHEY, CDR2 SMNVEV (reference sequence). Trimming cost V 0 bases and J 8 bases; bases outside gene matches: 13. It was second doses at about 4 or about 12 weeks that were pooled. Comments on this clone: The target antigen is unknown.

The specimen was peripheral blood, collected 28 days after the second AZD1222 dose. This TCR came from an adult who received the AZD1222 COVID-19 vaccine. The chain links TRBV27 to TRBJ1-2; 9 bases match TRBD1. CDR3 loop: CASSLSPPRDRENGYTF. The CDR3 DNA is TGTGCCAGCAGTTTATCGCCCCCTCGGGACAGGGAGAACGGCTACACCTTC.